This T cell receptor beta chain derives from a study of CD8 T cells in Susac syndrome. The V and J ends lost 0 bases and 2 bases respectively, with 2 bases between them. This CDR3 is built from 12 residues. The V gene's germline CDR1 is SGHAT and CDR2 FQNNGV. Random hexamers were used to reverse transcribe roughly 0.45 to 1 ug of RNA. TCRdb re-called the immunoSEQ multiplex PCR reads through MiXCR, storing one row per CDR3 protein. The sample carries approximately 180,000 distinct CDR3 sequences, approximately 94% recorded once. Negative isolation yielded the CD8+ and CD4+ T cells, while FACS enriched the TEMRA cells.

The sequencing input was CD4+ T cells from PBMCs. The TCR was taken from a human donor with multiple sclerosis. V gene TRBV11-2 combines with J gene TRBJ2-7; D not resolved. The chain's CDR3 is CASSLEAYEQYF. Here the CDR3 DNA reads TGTGCCAGCAGCTTAGAGGCCTACGAGCAGTACTTC.